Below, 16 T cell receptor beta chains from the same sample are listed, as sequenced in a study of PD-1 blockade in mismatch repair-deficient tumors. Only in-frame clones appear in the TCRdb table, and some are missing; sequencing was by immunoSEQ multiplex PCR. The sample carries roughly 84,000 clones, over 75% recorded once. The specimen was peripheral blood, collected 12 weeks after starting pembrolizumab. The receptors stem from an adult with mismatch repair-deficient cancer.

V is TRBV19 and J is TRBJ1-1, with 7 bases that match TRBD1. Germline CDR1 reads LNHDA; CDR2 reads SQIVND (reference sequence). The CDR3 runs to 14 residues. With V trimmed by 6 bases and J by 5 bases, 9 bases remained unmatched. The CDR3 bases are TGTGCCAGTAGCGTACAGGGGTGGGGGACTGAAGCTTTCTTT. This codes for CASSVQGWGTEAFF.

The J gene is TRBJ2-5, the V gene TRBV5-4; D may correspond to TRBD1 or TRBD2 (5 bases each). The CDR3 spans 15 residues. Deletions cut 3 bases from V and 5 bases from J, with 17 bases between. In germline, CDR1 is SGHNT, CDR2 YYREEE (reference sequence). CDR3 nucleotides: TGTGCCAGCAGCTCGGCCCGTGGGACCGGCGAGACCCAGTACTTC. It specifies CASSSARGTGETQYF. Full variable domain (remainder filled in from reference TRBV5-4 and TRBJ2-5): ETGVTQSPTHLIKTRGQQVTLRCSSQSGHNTVSWYQQALGQGPQFIFQYYREEENGRGNFPPRFSGLQFPNYSSELNVNALELDDSALYLCASSSARGTGETQYFGPGTRLLVL.

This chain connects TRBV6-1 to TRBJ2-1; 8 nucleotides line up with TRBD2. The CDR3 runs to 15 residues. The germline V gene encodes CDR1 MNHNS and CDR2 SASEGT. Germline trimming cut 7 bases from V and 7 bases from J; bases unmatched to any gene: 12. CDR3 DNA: TGTGCCAGCACGACGGGAGCGGGAGTAATTAATGAGCAGTTCTTC. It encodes CASTTGAGVINEQFF.

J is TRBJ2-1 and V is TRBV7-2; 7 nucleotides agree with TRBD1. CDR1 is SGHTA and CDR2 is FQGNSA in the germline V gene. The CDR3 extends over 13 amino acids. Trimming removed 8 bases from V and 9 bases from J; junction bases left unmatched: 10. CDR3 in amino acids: CASRRGTEVEQFF. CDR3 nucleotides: TGTGCCAGCCGCAGGGGGACGGAGGTTGAGCAGTTCTTC.

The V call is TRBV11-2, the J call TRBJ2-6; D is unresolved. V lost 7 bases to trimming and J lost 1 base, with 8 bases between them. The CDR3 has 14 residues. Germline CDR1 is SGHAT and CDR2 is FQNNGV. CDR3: CASTGGSGANVLTF. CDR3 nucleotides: TGTGCCAGCACCGGTGGGTCTGGGGCCAACGTCCTGACTTTC.

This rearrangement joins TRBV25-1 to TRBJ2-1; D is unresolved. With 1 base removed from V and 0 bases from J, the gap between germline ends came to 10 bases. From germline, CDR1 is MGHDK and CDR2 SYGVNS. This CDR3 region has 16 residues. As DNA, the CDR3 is TGTGCCAGCAGTGAATCCAAGGGTATCTCCTACAATGAGCAGTTCTTC. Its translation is CASSESKGISYNEQFF.

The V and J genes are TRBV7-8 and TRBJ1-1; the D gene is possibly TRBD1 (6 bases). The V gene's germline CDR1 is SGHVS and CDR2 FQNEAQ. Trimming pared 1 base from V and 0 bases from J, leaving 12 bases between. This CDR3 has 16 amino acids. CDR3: CASSLGIGQLNTEAFF. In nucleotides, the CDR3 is TGTGCCAGCAGCTTAGGAATAGGACAGCTGAACACTGAAGCTTTCTTT.

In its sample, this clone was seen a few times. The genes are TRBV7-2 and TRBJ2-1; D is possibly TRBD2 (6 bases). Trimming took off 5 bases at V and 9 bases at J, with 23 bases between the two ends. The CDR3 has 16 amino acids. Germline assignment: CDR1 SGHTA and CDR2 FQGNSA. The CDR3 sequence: CASSKGIRERAGEQFF. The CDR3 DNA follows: TGTGCCAGCAGCAAAGGAATACGGGAGAGGGCAGGTGAGCAGTTCTTC.

The CDR3: CASSLVVGRSTGELFF. As DNA, the CDR3 is TGCGCCAGCAGCTTGGTCGTAGGGAGGAGCACCGGGGAGCTGTTTTTT. V gene TRBV5-1 combines with J gene TRBJ2-2, with a possible D match to TRBD2 (6 bases). This CDR3 comprises 16 residues. Trimming pared 0 bases from V and 4 bases from J, leaving 13 bases between. Germline CDR1 is SGHRS and CDR2 is YFSETQ.

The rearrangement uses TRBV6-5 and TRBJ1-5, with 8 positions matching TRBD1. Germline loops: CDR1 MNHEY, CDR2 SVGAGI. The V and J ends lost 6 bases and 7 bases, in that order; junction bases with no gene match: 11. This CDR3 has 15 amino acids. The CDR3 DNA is TGTGCCAGCAGATTAACAGGGGGAGCGGAACAGCCCCAGCATTTT. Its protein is CASRLTGGAEQPQHF.

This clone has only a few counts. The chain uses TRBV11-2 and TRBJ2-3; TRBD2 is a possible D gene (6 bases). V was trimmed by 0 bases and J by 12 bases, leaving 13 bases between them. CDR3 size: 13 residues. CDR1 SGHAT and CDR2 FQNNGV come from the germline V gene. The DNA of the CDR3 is TGTGCCAGCAGCTTAGAGGGCGGGACTCCCCAGTATTTT. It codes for CASSLEGGTPQYF.

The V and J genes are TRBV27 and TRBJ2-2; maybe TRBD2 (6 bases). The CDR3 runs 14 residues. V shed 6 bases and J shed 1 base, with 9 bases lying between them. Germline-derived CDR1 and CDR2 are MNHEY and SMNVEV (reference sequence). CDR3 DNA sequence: TGTGCCAGCAGCCCCGGGAGGAACACCGGGGAGCTGTTTTTT. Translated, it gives CASSPGRNTGELFF.

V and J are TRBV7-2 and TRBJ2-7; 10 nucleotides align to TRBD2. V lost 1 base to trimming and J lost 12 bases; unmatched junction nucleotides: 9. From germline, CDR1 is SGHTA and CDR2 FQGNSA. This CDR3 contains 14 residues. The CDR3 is CASSLEGLAGDLYF. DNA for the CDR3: TGTGCCAGCAGCTTAGAGGGCCTAGCGGGAGACCTGTACTTC.

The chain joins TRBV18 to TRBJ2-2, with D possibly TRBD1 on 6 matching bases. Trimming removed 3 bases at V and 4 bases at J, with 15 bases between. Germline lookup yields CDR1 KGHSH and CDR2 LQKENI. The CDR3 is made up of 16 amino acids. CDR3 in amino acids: CASSPEQGRRTGELFF. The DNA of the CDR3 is TGTGCCAGCTCACCTGAACAGGGACGACGCACCGGGGAGCTGTTTTTT.

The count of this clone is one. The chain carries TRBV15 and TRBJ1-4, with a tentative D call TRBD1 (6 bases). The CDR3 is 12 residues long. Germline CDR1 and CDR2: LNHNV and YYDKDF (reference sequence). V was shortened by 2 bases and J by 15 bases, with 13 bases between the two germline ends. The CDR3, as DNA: TGTGCCACCAGCAGAAGCCAGGGGATGGTGTTTTTT. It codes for CATSRSQGMVFF.

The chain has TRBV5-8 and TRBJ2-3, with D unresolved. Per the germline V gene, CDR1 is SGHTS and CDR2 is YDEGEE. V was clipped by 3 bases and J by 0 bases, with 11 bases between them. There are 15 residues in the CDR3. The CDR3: CASSSLTASTDTQYF. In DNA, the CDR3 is TGTGCCAGCAGCTCCCTCACCGCTAGCACAGATACGCAGTATTTT.